This passage covers 26 T cell receptor beta chains from one sample sequenced in a study of T cell clonality in common variable immunodeficiency. Repertoires were generated with immunoSEQ multiplex PCR, while TCRdb's copy carries only in-frame clones and drops some. The sample shows about 34,000 clones, none of them appearing just once. Specimen: peripheral blood mononuclear cells. Receptor source: a person aged 18 to 69 in good health.

This clone came up a few times. From the germline J gene comes the end of the CDR3, since the read stops 3 residues before it. V usage is TRBV25-1 and J usage is TRBJ1-5; 8 nucleotides match TRBD1. V dropped 6 bases and J dropped 7; count of bases not matched to a gene: 8. The germline V gene encodes CDR1 MGHDK and CDR2 SYGVNS. The CDR3 is 14 amino acids. The DNA read from the CDR3 is TGTGCCAGCAGAGGACAGGGAAAGGGACAGCCC. Amino acid sequence: CASRGQGKGQP. The complete CDR3 reads CASRGQGKGQPQHF.

At least ten counts were recorded for this clone. The read terminates 3 residues before the CDR3 end, so the remaining end is supplied by the germline J gene. This chain connects TRBV6-2 or TRBV6-3 to TRBJ1-5; D not resolved. This CDR3 contains 13 residues. Germline V gives CDR1 MNHEY, CDR2 SVGEGT. V dropped 10 bases and J dropped 4 bases, with 14 bases sitting between them. CDR3 loop: CATTSGRNQPQHF. The part of the CDR3 DNA that was read is TGTGCCACCACTAGCGGGAGAAATCAGCCC.

Many counts were recorded for this clone. The read terminates 3 residues ahead of where the CDR3 ends, so the germline J gene completes it. J is TRBJ2-1 and V is TRBV5-1; TRBD2 aligns across 9 bases. CDR3 size: 16 residues. Losses at the gene ends were 0 bases for V and 8 bases for J; bases not matched to a gene: 9. Germline CDR1 SGHRS, CDR2 YFSETQ. The CDR3 DNA, read in part, is TGCGCCAGCAGCTTGGGGCTAGCGGGGATGGCCTATGAG. Translation gives CASSLGLAGMAYE. The complete CDR3 sequence is CASSLGLAGMAYEQFF. The full variable domain, rest sourced from reference TRBV5-1 and TRBJ2-1, is KAGVTQTPRYLIKTRGQQVTLSCSPISGHRSVSWYQQTPGQGLQFLFEYFSETQRNKGNFPGRFSGRQFSNSRSEMNVSTLELGDSALYLCASSLGLAGMAYEQFFGPGTRLTVL.

This clone was observed many times. Sequencing ends 3 residues short of the CDR3 end; the germline J gene provides the rest. V and J are TRBV4-2 and TRBJ2-6, with 9 bases identical to TRBD1. This CDR3 spans 17 amino acids. J was trimmed by 4 bases and V by 4 bases; bases with no gene match: 8. Germline V gives CDR1 LGHNA, CDR2 YNFKEQ. CDR3 loop: CASSPGQGTLGANVLTF. The part of the CDR3 DNA that was read is TGTGCCAGCAGCCCGGGACAGGGTACCCTCGGGGCCAACGTC.

This clone showed up many times. The CDR3 end is not reached by the read, which stops 3 residues before it; the germline J gene fills it in. The V call is TRBV14, the J call TRBJ2-3; D not resolved. Germline V gives CDR1 SGHDN, CDR2 FVKESK. This CDR3 has 15 amino acids. V lost 4 bases and J 0 bases, leaving 11 bases between the germline ends. The CDR3 region is CASSRVGGSTDTQYF. Incomplete CDR3 DNA: TGTGCCAGCAGCCGAGTTGGCGGAAGCACAGATACG.

This clone has at least ten counts. Sequencing ends 3 residues short of the CDR3 end; the germline J gene provides the rest. The chain couples TRBV27 to TRBJ2-7; tentative D call: TRBD1 (6 bases). Germline V gene lookup returns CDR1 MNHEY and CDR2 SMNVEV (reference sequence). This CDR3 region has 14 residues. The V end was cut by 6 bases, the J end by 3 bases, with 15 bases between. CDR3 sequence: CASRPRGAYYEQYF. The covered CDR3 bases are TGTGCCAGCAGACCCAGGGGAGCTTACTACGAG.

This clone was counted at least ten times. The read stops 3 residues short of the end of the CDR3; the missing end is completed from the germline J gene. The chain combines TRBV4-1 with TRBJ2-1, with D tentatively TRBD2 (5 bases). In germline, CDR1 is MGHRA, CDR2 YSYEKL. The CDR3 has 15 residues. V dropped 1 base and J dropped 2 bases, with 9 bases sitting between them. The CDR3 sequence: CASSQAGVTYNEQFF. The CDR3 bases that were read are TGCGCCAGCAGCCAAGCCGGGGTAACCTACAATGAG.

This clone appeared many times. CDR3 DNA, as far as it was read: TGTGCCAGTATAGGAGAAGGGACTGAA. It yields the protein CASIGEGTE. The complete CDR3 reads CASIGEGTEAFF. The chain links TRBV19 to TRBJ1-1; D unclear. The read is 3 residues too short to cover the CDR3 end, so that end is filled in from the germline J gene. V shed 7 bases and J shed 5 bases, with 11 bases lying between them. This CDR3 is built from 12 residues. Germline V gene sequence: CDR1 LNHDA, CDR2 SQIVND (reference sequence).

This clone has at least ten counts. The CDR3 end is not reached by the read, which stops 3 residues before it; the germline J gene fills it in. The chain uses TRBV14 and TRBJ1-2; D is possibly TRBD1 (6 bases). Trimming took off 4 bases at V and 3 bases at J, with 12 bases between the two ends. The CDR3 runs 14 residues. CDR1 is SGHDN and CDR2 is FVKESK in the germline V gene. The CDR3 here is CASSLQGLDYGYTF. The CDR3 bases that were read are TGTGCCAGCAGCCTACAGGGCTTAGACTATGGC.

Comments on this clone: Coverage ceases 3 residues before the CDR3 finishes, and the germline J gene fills in the end. The rearrangement joins TRBV7-6 to TRBJ1-5, with D unclear. The CDR3 totals 13 residues. Trimming removed 5 bases from V and 4 bases from J, with 9 bases in between. Germline CDR1 SGHVS, CDR2 FNYEAQ. CDR3 DNA (partial): TGTGCCAGCAGCGCCGAGAGGAATCAGCCC. This codes for CASSAERNQP. The entire CDR3 is CASSAERNQPQHF.

This clone was detected ten times or more. The CDR3 sequence is CASSLVGGDGETQYF. The CDR3 DNA, read in part, is TGTGCCAGCAGCTTGGTTGGGGGCGACGGCGAGACC. V gene TRBV5-6 combines with J gene TRBJ2-5; TRBD1 is a possible D gene (6 bases). With the read ending 3 residues before the CDR3 end, the germline J gene is used to fill in that end. V was trimmed by 0 bases and J by 5 bases, leaving 14 bases between them. The CDR3 consists of 15 residues. Germline values: CDR1 SGHDT, CDR2 YYEEEE.

This clone appeared many times. The read halts 3 residues ahead of the CDR3 end, with the missing end drawn from the germline J gene. This chain joins TRBV4-1 and TRBJ2-3; D may be TRBD2 (5 bases). The germline gives CDR1 MGHRA, CDR2 YSYEKL. The germline V and J ends were trimmed by 3 bases and 2 bases, with 9 bases remaining between them. CDR3 size: 14 residues. CDR3 sequence reads: CASSHPTITDTQYF. The CDR3 DNA, read in part, is TGCGCCAGCAGCCACCCGACTATCACAGATACG.

This clone was recorded many times. The read finishes 3 residues shy of the CDR3 end, and the germline J gene is used to complete it. The chain employs TRBV20-1 and TRBJ1-4; 7 positions match TRBD1. The junction had 9 bases not matched to a gene; V was cut back by 1 base and J by 10 bases. From germline, CDR1 is DFQATT and CDR2 SNEGSKA (reference sequence). The CDR3 spans 14 residues. The CDR3 is CSARVTGEGGKLFF. CDR3 bases read: TGCAGTGCTAGAGTCACAGGGGAAGGGGGAAAA.

Turning to this clone: The read halts 3 residues ahead of the CDR3 end, with the missing end drawn from the germline J gene. This chain joins TRBV7-2 and TRBJ2-1; possibly TRBD2 for D (6 bases). The CDR3 spans 16 residues. CDR1 SGHTA and CDR2 FQGNSA come from the germline V gene. CDR3 loop: CASRLAFRGKGNEQFF. The sequenced part of the CDR3 DNA is TGTGCAAGTCGCTTAGCGTTTCGCGGGAAGGGCAATGAG.

This clone was seen more than once but under ten times. The read ends 3 residues shy of where the CDR3 ends; the end is completed using the germline J gene. This chain uses TRBV10-2 with TRBJ2-2; D is perhaps TRBD2 (5 bases). V was clipped by 11 bases and J by 7 bases, with 11 bases between them. The CDR3 length is 11 residues. From germline, CDR1 is WSHSY and CDR2 SAAADI. Incomplete CDR3 DNA: TGCGCCTTAACCGGGGACGGGGAG. Translation: CALTGDGE. The CDR3, in full, reads CALTGDGELFF.

At least ten counts were recorded for this clone. Read coverage stops 3 residues before the CDR3 terminus; the germline J gene supplies the remainder. The chain is built from TRBV15 and TRBJ2-7, with 8 bases matching TRBD1. Trimming cost V 1 base and J 6 bases; bases outside gene matches: 5. Germline V lookup: CDR1 LNHNV, CDR2 YYDKDF (reference sequence). The CDR3 totals 14 residues. The CDR3 loop reads CATSRAQTGVEQYF. Incomplete CDR3 DNA: TGTGCCACCAGCAGAGCCCAGACAGGGGTCGAG. Drawing the rest from reference TRBV15 and TRBJ2-7, the complete variable domain is DAMVIQNPRYQVTQFGKPVTLSCSQTLNHNVMYWYQQKSSQAPKLLFHYYDKDFNNEADTPDNFQSRRPNTSFCFLDIRSPGLGDTAMYLCATSRAQTGVEQYFGPGTRLTVT.

This clone was picked up many times. The sequence runs out 3 residues before the end of the CDR3; the remainder is reconstructed from the germline J gene. The chain carries TRBV2 and TRBJ2-7; D remains unclear. Trimming removed 6 bases from V and 0 bases from J, with 12 bases in between. Germline V gene data show CDR1 as SNHLY and CDR2 as FYNNEI. The CDR3 runs to 14 residues. CDR3 residues: CASSQRVGSYEQYF. CDR3 DNA (partial): TGTGCCAGCAGCCAAAGGGTAGGCTCCTACGAG.

This clone was counted ten times or more. The read falls 3 residues short of the CDR3 end, and the missing part is taken from the germline J gene. The chain combines TRBV7-9 with TRBJ1-4; 10 bases align to TRBD1. Germline values: CDR1 SEHNR, CDR2 FQNEAQ (reference sequence). The V and J ends lost 6 bases and 7 bases, in that order; junction bases with no gene match: 5. This CDR3 is built from 14 residues. The CDR3 DNA, read in part, is TGTGCCAGCAGTTTGGGACAGGGGAGTGAAAAA. Translating it yields CASSLGQGSEK. The entire CDR3 is CASSLGQGSEKLFF.

This clone came up a few times. The read ends 3 residues early relative to the CDR3; the germline J gene fills the gap. V gene TRBV19 combines with J gene TRBJ1-1; no clear D gene. The CDR3 totals 13 residues. Per germline, CDR1 LNHDA and CDR2 SQIVND (reference sequence). Partial CDR3 DNA: TGTGCCAGTAGTATTAGGGTTGGGTATGAG. As protein: CASSIRVGYE. The whole CDR3 region reads CASSIRVGYEAFF.

This clone occurred many times. The CDR3: CASSIHGGSYEQYF. Incomplete CDR3 DNA: TGTGCCAGTAGTATCCACGGGGGTTCCTACGAG. V usage is TRBV19 and J usage is TRBJ2-7, with D maybe TRBD2 (6 bases). The read ends 3 residues early relative to the CDR3; the germline J gene fills the gap. The CDR3 loop spans 14 amino acids. V was trimmed by 3 bases and J by 1 base, leaving 10 bases between them. Germline V lookup: CDR1 LNHDA, CDR2 SQIVND (reference sequence). The full variable domain, in which reference TRBV19 and TRBJ2-7 provide the parts outside the CDR3, is DGGITQSPKYLFRKEGQNVTLSCEQNLNHDAMYWYRQDPGQGLRLIYYSQIVNDFQKGDIAEGYSVSREKKESFPLTVTSAQKNPTAFYLCASSIHGGSYEQYFGPGTRLTVT.

This clone was detected ten times or more. The read is 3 residues too short to cover the CDR3 end, so that end is filled in from the germline J gene. V gene TRBV12-5 combines with J gene TRBJ1-2; no clear D. The CDR3 is 13 residues long. CDR1 is LGHNT, CDR2 FRNRAP, per germline. Trimming removed 1 base at V and 6 bases at J, with 9 bases between. CDR3 bases read: TGTGCTAGTGGTTTGGGGTTAGTGGATGGC. This sequence encodes CASGLGLVDG. The CDR3 as a whole reads CASGLGLVDGYTF. The whole variable domain, remainder taken from reference TRBV12-5 and TRBJ1-2, is DARVTQTPRHKVTEMGQEVTMRCQPILGHNTVFWYRQTMMQGLELLAYFRNRAPLDDSGMPKDRFSAEMPDATLATLKIQPSEPRDSAVYFCASGLGLVDGYTFGSGTRLTVV.

This clone has a count of ten or more. The read comes to an end 3 residues before the CDR3 does, leaving the germline J gene to fill in the end. The chain has TRBV5-4 and TRBJ1-3; D is perhaps TRBD1 (5 bases). CDR3 length: 15 amino acids. The V end lost 7 bases, the J end lost 0 bases, and 14 bases lay between the germline ends. Germline V gene data show CDR1 as SGHNT and CDR2 as YYREEE (reference sequence). CDR3 residues: CASGLRGSSGNTIYF. CDR3 DNA (partial): TGTGCCAGCGGTCTCCGGGGGTCCTCTGGAAACACC.

This clone was counted a few times. The read finishes 3 residues shy of the CDR3 end, and the germline J gene is used to complete it. The chain joins TRBV6-1 to TRBJ1-1; 7 nucleotides align to TRBD1. Germline assignment: CDR1 MNHNS and CDR2 SASEGT. The CDR3 loop spans 16 amino acids. V lost 3 bases and J lost 5; bases outside the gene matches: 12. CDR3 loop: CASSEILTGLGTEAFF. The sequenced CDR3 bases are TGTGCCAGCAGTGAGATTCTGACAGGGTTGGGGACTGAA.

This clone has at least ten counts. The CDR3 is cut off 3 residues early in the read; its end comes from the germline J gene. The chain is built from TRBV20-1 and TRBJ1-1, with D maybe TRBD1 (5 bases). V lost 1 base, J lost 2 bases, and 8 bases lay in between. The CDR3 is 13 amino acids. The germline V gene has CDR1 DFQATT and CDR2 SNEGSKA (reference sequence). CDR3: CSARGGDNTEAFF. The sequenced part of the CDR3 DNA is TGCAGTGCTAGAGGCGGGGACAACACTGAA.

At least ten counts were recorded for this clone. The sequenced fragment ends 3 residues before the CDR3 boundary, so the rest is inferred from the germline J gene. The chain employs TRBV28 and TRBJ2-7, with TRBD1 identical over 7 bases. V gave up 4 bases and J gave up 0 bases; unmatched junction bases: 9. Germline V gene data show CDR1 as MDHEN and CDR2 as SYDVKM. The CDR3 runs 16 residues. The DNA read from the CDR3 is TGTGCCAGCAGTTCCGAATACAGGGGTGGCTCCTACGAG. Protein sequence: CASSSEYRGGSYE. The CDR3 reads in full as CASSSEYRGGSYEQYF.

This clone was picked up many times. The read ends 3 residues early relative to the CDR3; the germline J gene fills the gap. The V call is TRBV6-2 or TRBV6-3, the J call TRBJ2-1; 10 bases agree with TRBD2. V dropped 7 bases and J dropped 6; count of bases not matched to a gene: 6. The CDR3 has 14 residues. CDR1 and CDR2 (germline): MNHEY, SVGEGT. Partial CDR3 DNA: TGTGCCAGCAAGTCGGGACTAGCGATCAATGAG. Protein product: CASKSGLAINE. The whole CDR3 is CASKSGLAINEQFF.